The source of this TCR beta chain is a study of control samples from healthy donors and cancer patients. CDR3 length: 15 residues. From germline, CDR1 is SGHRS and CDR2 YFSETQ. The trim removed 0 bases at V and 6 bases at J, leaving 7 bases unmatched. Assay: immunoSEQ multiplex PCR; the TCRdb copy retains only in-frame clones and omits some. This sample has 150,000 or so clones, with roughly 93% found just once. The chain is built from TRBV5-1 and TRBJ2-7; the match to TRBD1 covers 9 bases. This clonotype was sampled from a man aged 45-60 years in good health. The sequenced material came from blood. CDR3 nucleotides: TGCGCCAGCAGCTTGGCTACGGGACAGGGACCCGAGCAGTACTTC. Amino acids: CASSLATGQGPEQYF.